The entry below gives a single T cell receptor (beta chain) sequence along with its context. These data are taken from a study of blood T cell repertoires in COVID-19. Study-level background: Sites in the United States, Italy and Spain provided acute and convalescent COVID-19 samples. From T cells, B-cell-depleted T cells, or PBMCs came the material, which was cDNA or gDNA.

Trimming took 7 bases from V and 4 from J, leaving 7 bases between them. CDR3 length: 11 amino acids. Germline V lookup: CDR1 LNHDA, CDR2 SQIVND (reference sequence). In the original workflow: Quantification of nucleated cells was approximated via reference gene primer amplification. Clones were read by immunoSEQ multiplex PCR, and TCRdb kept only the in-frame ones, dropping some. V and J calls and clone size come straight from that table; D and trimming were deduced from the DNA. The sample yields about 47,000 clones, approximately 88% seen once. This sequence was found in a man in his fifties or sixties with active COVID-19. Sequenced: peripheral blood. The chain links TRBV19 to TRBJ1-2; D unclear. The CDR3 DNA sequence: TGTGCCAGTAATACAGTCTATGGCTACACCTTC. Translating it yields CASNTVYGYTF.